These T cell receptor beta chains were read from a single sample in a study of blood T cell repertoires in COVID-19. Assay: immunoSEQ multiplex PCR; the TCRdb copy retains only in-frame clones and omits some. The data contain 250,000 to 300,000 clones, about four fifths of them singletons. The sequenced sample was peripheral blood. The receptors come from a woman aged 60-75 years with active or convalescent COVID-19. The CDR3 runs from the conserved cysteine through the conserved F or W. A D gene is named only where the DNA matches it firmly. Clone size, where shown, is once, few, many, or a class for clones that have expanded.

cdr3_nt cdr3_aa clone_size v_call d_call j_call
TGTGCCAGCACAAGGCGGGGTGGAAACACCATATATTTT CASTRRGGNTIYF . TRBV7-9 . TRBJ1-3
TGTGCCAGCAGCTTCGAGACAGGGTCGAACACTGAAGCTTTCTTT CASSFETGSNTEAFF . TRBV7-9 TRBD1 TRBJ1-1
TGTGCCAGCAGCCCTCGACCCGACAGGGGTTTTAACTATGGCTACACCTTC CASSPRPDRGFNYGYTF few TRBV7-2 TRBD1 TRBJ1-2
TGTGCCAGTAGTATAACCGGACAGCGGGGGAATCAGCCCCAGCATTTT CASSITGQRGNQPQHF . TRBV19 . TRBJ1-5
TGTGCCTGCCGTCCCAGGGAAAATTCACCCCTCCACTTT CACRPRENSPLHF . TRBV30 . TRBJ1-6
TGTGCCAGCAGTGACCCAGGGCGCTATGGCTACACCTTC CASSDPGRYGYTF . TRBV6-1 . TRBJ1-2
TGTGCCAGCAGCGAAGACAGGGAGCCAGAGACCCAGTACTTC CASSEDREPETQYF . TRBV7-2 TRBD1 TRBJ2-5
TGCGCCAGCAGCTTGGATTACCGCGGGGGGGCCCTGGAGCAGTTCTTC CASSLDYRGGALEQFF . TRBV5-1 TRBD2 TRBJ2-1
TGTGCCAGTAGCGGAGACCTAGCGATTTCAGATACGCAGTATTTT CASSGDLAISDTQYF . TRBV19 . TRBJ2-3
TGTGCCATCCGGAGGAGCTCTGGGGCCAACGTCCTGACTTTC CAIRRSSGANVLTF few TRBV6-6 . TRBJ2-6
TGCGCCAGCAGCTTGGGTCAGGGGACGAACTATGGCTACACCTTC CASSLGQGTNYGYTF few TRBV5-1 . TRBJ1-2
TGTGCCACCAGCAGAGATGGGACAGGGTCCTACGAGCAGTACTTC CATSRDGTGSYEQYF . TRBV15 TRBD1 TRBJ2-7
TGTGCCAGCAGCCCACAGGGAAGTGGCTACACCTTC CASSPQGSGYTF . TRBV14 . TRBJ1-2
TGTGCCAGCAGCTCGATAGCTGAAGCTTTCTTT CASSSIAEAFF . TRBV11-2 . TRBJ1-1
TGCGCCAGCAGCCAAGATTCGACCCTAACCGGGGAGTCCTACTCTGGAAACACCATATATTTT CASSQDSTLTGESYSGNTIYF . TRBV4-1 . TRBJ1-3
TGTGCCAGCCGAGATAGGTCTGGGCTACTGTTTTTT CASRDRSGLLFF . TRBV6-5 . TRBJ1-4